This TCR beta chain stems from a study of blood T cell repertoires in COVID-19. Study context: Acute-phase and convalescent COVID-19 samples originated in the United States, Italy and Spain. Nucleic acid was either cDNA or gDNA, and it came from T cells, B-cell-depleted T cells, or PBMCs.

Enrolled during active infection, Seattle patients were then followed longitudinally. Authors' data handling: Estimates of nucleated cell counts were drawn from the amplification of reference gene primers. Produced via immunoSEQ multiplex PCR; TCRdb's table is partial and in-frame only. V, J and clone size were drawn from that table, and D and trimming were deduced from the DNA. Counted here are about 95,000 clones, about nine tenths occurring once; the ten biggest clones make up around 5.2%. In germline, CDR1 is SGHNT, CDR2 YYREEE (reference sequence). The CDR3 contains 15 residues. V lost 0 bases to trimming and J lost 7 bases; unmatched junction nucleotides: 6.

The chain carries TRBV5-4 and TRBJ2-2; TRBD1 matches at 7 bases. Material: peripheral blood. This sequence originates from a man aged 55 to 70 with COVID-19, enrolled during active disease. The CDR3 is CASSLGTGIGGELFF. CDR3 nucleotide sequence: TGTGCCAGCAGCTTGGGGACAGGAATTGGCGGGGAGCTGTTTTTT.